The sample holds many counts of the clone carrying this TCR beta chain. Its target is not known. The data originate from a study of T cells in Graves' hyperthyroidism and ophthalmopathy. Whole-study results and caveats: Researchers found most expanded thyroid clonotypes above 0.001 in blood as well.

A patient was excluded if there was uncontrolled infection, other autoimmune disease, pregnancy or lactation. Together with thyroid ultrasound, orbital computed tomography, serum thyroxine and TRAb, clinical symptoms were used for diagnoses. RNA transcripts served as the template for amplifying TCR beta CDR3 regions. In the first-round RT-PCR of the TCR CDR3, the HTBI primer set was used. TCRdb used MiXCR to reprocess the multiplex PCR reads, holding one entry per CDR3 protein. The sample consists of a few hundred thousand distinct CDR3 sequences, 16% of them appearing once. The CDR3 totals 13 residues. V was pared by 3 bases and J by 6 bases, with 10 bases between.

The clonotype originates from a woman between 40 and 50 years old with Graves' ophthalmopathy. Sample: blood. The J gene is TRBJ2-3, the V gene TRBV12-3 or TRBV12-4; D is unclear. The chain's CDR3 is CASSFEAPDTQYF. CDR3 DNA sequence: TGTGCCAGCAGTTTTGAGGCACCCGATACGCAGTATTTT.